These 25 T cell receptor beta chains were all obtained from the same sample, sequenced in a study of blood T cell repertoires in COVID-19. Assay used: immunoSEQ multiplex PCR; TCRdb lists only in-frame clones, some missing. Of tens of thousands of clones listed, around 90% were seen once; the top ten hold around 6.4%. The sample comprised peripheral blood. These receptors originate from a man between 65 and 85 years old with active COVID-19.

The chain has TRBV4-2 and TRBJ1-4; maybe TRBD1 (6 bases). CDR1 is LGHNA, CDR2 YNFKEQ, per germline. The CDR3 extends over 15 amino acids. The V gene lost 6 bases and the J gene lost 4 bases, with 15 bases spanning the gap. This chain's CDR3 is CASSLRRGGNEKLFF. The CDR3 nucleotides are TGTGCCAGCAGTCTCAGGAGAGGGGGTAATGAAAAACTGTTTTTT.

The V gene is TRBV29-1, the J gene TRBJ2-3; 8 nucleotides line up with TRBD2. The length of the CDR3 is 14 residues. Trimming cost V 4 bases and J 2 bases; bases outside gene matches: 5. Germline-derived CDR1 and CDR2 are SQVTM and ANQGSEA. The CDR3 here is CSVVGGGNTDTQYF. CDR3 sequence (DNA): TGCAGCGTTGTGGGCGGGGGGAACACAGATACGCAGTATTTT.

The rearrangement joins TRBV25-1 to TRBJ2-7; perhaps TRBD1 as D (5 bases). V shed 1 base and J shed 0 bases, with 7 bases lying between them. Germline V gene lookup returns CDR1 MGHDK and CDR2 SYGVNS. The CDR3 is 14 amino acids. Here the CDR3 reads CASSESGHSYEQYF. The DNA of the CDR3 is TGTGCCAGCAGTGAATCAGGGCACTCCTACGAGCAGTACTTC.

The chain couples TRBV3-1 (or the pseudogene TRBV3-2) to TRBJ2-2; weak D call: TRBD1 (5 bases). This CDR3 contains 17 residues. V lost 1 base and J lost 0, with 12 bases in between. Per the germline V gene, CDR1 is LGHDT and CDR2 is YNNKEL (reference sequence). The CDR3 here is CASSQGGGAANTGELFF. The CDR3 DNA is TGTGCCAGCAGCCAAGGTGGTGGGGCTGCGAACACCGGGGAGCTGTTTTTT.

This chain connects TRBV4-1 to TRBJ2-5, with TRBD1 as a possible D gene (5 bases). The CDR3 covers 14 residues. Germline V gene data show CDR1 as MGHRA and CDR2 as YSYEKL. V was trimmed by 3 bases and J by 2 bases, leaving 10 bases between them. The CDR3 region is CASSQQGLQETQYF. CDR3 DNA sequence: TGCGCCAGCAGCCAGCAGGGTTTGCAAGAGACCCAGTACTTC.

The chain joins TRBV28 to TRBJ2-2; 12 nucleotides match TRBD1. Trimming at V came to 6 bases and at J to 7 bases, leaving 9 bases not matched to a gene. The CDR3 is made up of 16 amino acids. The germline V gene has CDR1 MDHEN and CDR2 SYDVKM. The CDR3 region is CASRKGTGGVGGELFF. As DNA, the CDR3 is TGTGCCAGCAGGAAGGGGACAGGGGGCGTTGGCGGGGAGCTGTTTTTT. The variable domain in full, with the rest retrieved from reference TRBV28 and TRBJ2-2, is DVKVTQSSRYLVKRTGEKVFLECVQDMDHENMFWYRQDPGLGLRLIYFSYDVKMKEKGDIPEGYSVSREKKERFSLILESASTNQTSMYLCASRKGTGGVGGELFFGEGSRLTVL.

The chain is built from TRBV3-1 (or the pseudogene TRBV3-2) and TRBJ2-7; tentatively, D is TRBD2 (6 bases). The V gene's germline CDR1 is LGHDT and CDR2 YNNKEL (reference sequence). The V and J ends lost 2 bases and 2 bases respectively, with 13 bases between them. The CDR3 totals 15 residues. CDR3 protein: CASSQSGTGAYEQYF. DNA for the CDR3: TGTGCCAGCAGCCAAAGTGGGACTGGAGCCTACGAGCAGTACTTC.

The chain is built from TRBV19 and TRBJ1-1; the D is unclear. The ends were cut back, 5 bases at V and 0 bases at J, with 13 bases in the middle. The CDR3 is 15 amino acids. Germline V gene lookup returns CDR1 LNHDA and CDR2 SQIVND (reference sequence). The CDR3 protein is CASSLARGMNTEAFF. The CDR3 nucleotides read TGTGCCAGTAGTCTGGCGCGCGGAATGAACACTGAAGCTTTCTTT.

V usage is TRBV7-6 and J usage is TRBJ2-5; a weak D match, TRBD2 (7 bases). From germline, CDR1 is SGHVS and CDR2 FNYEAQ. The CDR3 extends over 14 amino acids. Trimming took 6 bases from V and 3 from J, leaving 14 bases between them. The CDR3 bases are TGTGCCAGCAGAGCCGGGGGGCGGGAAGAGACCCAGTACTTC. Its translation: CASRAGGREETQYF.

The V gene is TRBV19, the J gene TRBJ2-5; TRBD1 is a possible D gene (6 bases). V was trimmed by 6 bases and J by 5 bases, leaving 16 bases between them. The CDR3 contains 14 residues. Germline values: CDR1 LNHDA, CDR2 SQIVND (reference sequence). The CDR3 here is CASSFAGAGETQYF. The CDR3 nucleotides are TGTGCCAGTAGCTTTGCAGGGGCCGGGGAGACCCAGTACTTC.

The chain links TRBV2 to TRBJ1-1; D might be TRBD1 (6 bases). The CDR3 consists of 14 residues. V lost 6 bases and J lost 6, with 17 bases in between. The V gene's germline CDR1 is SNHLY and CDR2 FYNNEI. CDR3 in DNA: TGTGCCAGCAGGTGGGGACAACCGGGTTCTGAAGCTTTCTTT. It translates to CASRWGQPGSEAFF.

Notes on this clone: One junction end does not reproduce the germline sequence, and a read error may be involved. This sequence joins TRBV9 and TRBJ1-4; D gene uncertain. The CDR3 contains 15 residues. Germline lookup yields CDR1 SGDLS and CDR2 YYNGEE. The CDR3 region is CASSLMEATNEKLFF. Here the CDR3 DNA reads TGTGCCAGCAGCCTAATGGAGGCAACAAATGAAAAACTGTTTTTT.

V gene TRBV14 combines with J gene TRBJ2-3; a weak D match, TRBD2 (6 bases). Germline CDR1 and CDR2: SGHDN and FVKESK. Trimming took 3 bases from V and 6 from J, leaving 13 bases between them. The CDR3 covers 14 residues. The CDR3 DNA reads TGTGCCAGCAGCCAGGCTCATGGAGGGGATACGCAGTATTTT. Translation gives CASSQAHGGDTQYF. Complete variable domain (other parts from reference TRBV14 and TRBJ2-3): EAGVTQFPSHSVIEKGQTVTLRCDPISGHDNLYWYRRVMGKEIKFLLHFVKESKQDESGMPNNRFLAERTGGTYSTLKVQPAELEDSGVYFCASSQAHGGDTQYFGPGTRLTVL.

The V and J genes are TRBV5-4 and TRBJ1-1, with a tentative D call TRBD1 (5 bases). The length of the CDR3 is 13 residues. The germline V gene encodes CDR1 SGHNT and CDR2 YYREEE (reference sequence). The V and J ends lost 2 bases and 6 bases respectively, with 11 bases between them. CDR3 loop: CASSLGTGAEAFF. The CDR3 DNA is TGTGCCAGCAGCTTAGGGACGGGGGCTGAAGCTTTCTTT.

The chain joins TRBV19 to TRBJ2-1; D may be TRBD1 (6 bases). The V gene lost 3 bases and the J gene lost 6 bases, with 15 bases spanning the gap. CDR1 and CDR2 from the germline V gene are LNHDA and SQIVND (reference sequence). The CDR3 is made up of 15 amino acids. This CDR3 reads CASSISGTSRNEQFF. In DNA, the CDR3 is TGTGCCAGTAGTATTTCCGGGACATCGCGCAATGAGCAGTTCTTC.

The V and J genes are TRBV5-6 and TRBJ2-1, with TRBD1 matching over 7 bases. The V gene end was trimmed by 5 bases and the J gene end by 2 bases; junction bases not matched to a gene: 13. Germline-derived CDR1 and CDR2 are SGHDT and YYEEEE. CDR3 length: 17 residues. CDR3 sequence reads: CASRKRTGPAPYNEQFF. In nucleotides, the CDR3 is TGTGCCAGCAGGAAAAGGACAGGTCCCGCGCCCTACAATGAGCAGTTCTTC.

V usage is TRBV5-1 and J usage is TRBJ2-2; TRBD2 matches at 8 bases. CDR3 size: 16 residues. After removal of 0 bases from V and 4 bases from J, the junction contained 5 bases not matched to a gene. Germline V lookup: CDR1 SGHRS, CDR2 YFSETQ. CDR3 amino acids: CASSLGRGGSTGELFF. The CDR3 DNA reads as TGCGCCAGCAGCTTGGGACGGGGGGGCTCCACCGGGGAGCTGTTTTTT.

This clone has more than one count but fewer than ten. The chain links TRBV29-1 to TRBJ2-7; the match to TRBD1 covers 9 bases. The V gene's germline CDR1 is SQVTM and CDR2 ANQGSEA. Trimming cost V 1 base and J 5 bases; bases outside gene matches: 3. This CDR3 is 13 amino acids long. The CDR3 region is CSVEGTGVDEQYF. CDR3 nucleotides: TGCAGCGTTGAAGGGACAGGGGTTGACGAGCAGTACTTC.

The chain employs TRBV29-1 and TRBJ2-7, with a weak D call TRBD2 (5 bases). There are 13 residues in the CDR3. Germline CDR1 is SQVTM and CDR2 is ANQGSEA. V was pared by 3 bases and J by 2 bases, with 11 bases between. The CDR3 DNA reads TGCAGCGTTGAGCTACTAGGGACCTACGAGCAGTACTTC. This codes for CSVELLGTYEQYF.

A single count supports this clone. This sequence joins TRBV7-9 and TRBJ2-5, with unresolved D. The CDR3 spans 12 residues. Trimming stripped 5 bases from V and 5 bases from J, with 9 bases between. Germline lookup yields CDR1 SEHNR and CDR2 FQNEAQ (reference sequence). In nucleotides, the CDR3 is TGTGCCAGCAGCCTCCTACGGGAGACCCAGTACTTC. Translating gives CASSLLRETQYF.

This clone appeared once. The chain combines TRBV2 with TRBJ1-5; 10 bases map to TRBD1. Germline V gene sequence: CDR1 SNHLY, CDR2 FYNNEI. The CDR3 runs to 16 residues. Trimming removed 7 bases from V and 0 bases from J; junction bases left unmatched: 6. This CDR3 is CASMDRGGYSNQPQHF. CDR3 sequence (DNA): TGTGCCAGCATGGACAGGGGGGGGTATAGCAATCAGCCCCAGCATTTT.

The chain links TRBV6-5 to TRBJ2-5; 10 nucleotides line up with TRBD2. V gave up 3 bases and J gave up 1 base; unmatched junction bases: 2. Germline loops: CDR1 MNHEY, CDR2 SVGAGI. The CDR3 spans 15 residues. The CDR3 DNA sequence: TGTGCCAGCAGTTATAAGCGGGGGGGCCAAGAGACCCAGTACTTC. Translated, it gives CASSYKRGGQETQYF.

V usage is TRBV6-5 and J usage is TRBJ2-1; 8 nucleotides match TRBD2. Germline-derived CDR1 and CDR2 are MNHEY and SVGAGI. V trimming: 6 bases; J trimming: 8 bases; junction bases outside the gene matches: 6. The CDR3 consists of 13 residues. The CDR3, as DNA: TGTGCCAGCAGCGGGGGGGCCTCTTATGAGCAGTTCTTC. It translates to CASSGGASYEQFF.

The V and J genes are TRBV10-1 and TRBJ2-7, with 8 bases identical to TRBD2. Germline-derived CDR1 and CDR2 are WNHNN and SYGVQD (reference sequence). This CDR3 is 15 amino acids long. V dropped 0 bases and J dropped 6; count of bases not matched to a gene: 7. This CDR3 is CASSESGAGGGEQYF. CDR3 nucleotide sequence: TGCGCCAGCAGTGAGTCTGGGGCGGGAGGCGGCGAGCAGTACTTC.

The rearrangement uses TRBV6-1 and TRBJ1-2; 9 bases fit TRBD1. The CDR3 has 15 amino acids. The J segment lost 4 bases and the V segment lost 2 bases, leaving 5 bases of the junction unmatched. CDR1 and CDR2 (germline): MNHNS, SASEGT. For the CDR3, the DNA is TGTGCCAGCAGTGAACAACTGACAGGGGGCTATGGCTACACCTTC. Protein product: CASSEQLTGGYGYTF.